The rows below give T cell receptor beta chains drawn from one sample of a study of cytomegalovirus exposure and HLA in healthy donors. Only in-frame clones appear in the TCRdb table, and some are missing; sequencing was by immunoSEQ multiplex PCR. The data hold under 400,000 clones, with around 90% observed a single time. The sequenced material came from PBMCs. Every receptor here comes from a man aged 30-40 years in good health and CMV-seronegative. Both conserved end residues are part of each CDR3. A D gene is named only where the DNA matches it firmly. Size is omitted from some rows. Given values are once, few, many or a class for expanded clones.

CDR3 protein: CASSLRDSSYEQYF
CDR3 DNA: TGTGCCAGCAGCCTACGGGACAGCTCCTACGAGCAGTACTTC
clone size: .
V gene: TRBV11-3
D gene: TRBD1
J gene: TRBJ2-7

CDR3 protein: CASSQETRVPNYGYTF
CDR3 DNA: TGCGCCAGCAGCCAAGAGACACGCGTCCCTAACTATGGCTACACCTTC
clone size: .
V gene: TRBV4-1
D gene: .
J gene: TRBJ1-2

CDR3 protein: CSASRGQSYHMNTEAFF
CDR3 DNA: TGCAGCGCTAGCCGGGGACAGTCCTATCACATGAACACTGAAGCTTTCTTT
clone size: .
V gene: TRBV29-1
D gene: TRBD1
J gene: TRBJ1-1

CDR3 protein: CASSLGGSPYEQYF
CDR3 DNA: TGCGCCAGCAGCTTGGGCGGCAGCCCCTACGAGCAGTACTTC
clone size: .
V gene: TRBV5-1
D gene: .
J gene: TRBJ2-7

CDR3 protein: CASSPNGRGGVYEQYF
CDR3 DNA: TGTGCCAGCAGCCCCAACGGGAGGGGGGGGGTCTACGAGCAGTACTTC
clone size: .
V gene: TRBV4-2
D gene: TRBD2
J gene: TRBJ2-7

CDR3 protein: CASTGVEVTGELFF
CDR3 DNA: TGCGCCAGCACCGGGGTAGAAGTCACCGGGGAGCTGTTTTTT
clone size: few
V gene: TRBV5-1
D gene: .
J gene: TRBJ2-2

CDR3 protein: CASSVPAGWGDTEAFF
CDR3 DNA: TGCGCCAGCAGCGTCCCTGCTGGTTGGGGCGACACTGAAGCTTTCTTT
clone size: .
V gene: TRBV5-1
D gene: .
J gene: TRBJ1-1

CDR3 protein: CASRYRGGYGYTF
CDR3 DNA: TGTGCCAGCAGATACAGGGGTGGCTATGGCTACACCTTC
clone size: .
V gene: TRBV5-8
D gene: TRBD1
J gene: TRBJ1-2

CDR3 protein: CASSQDRQPQHF
CDR3 DNA: TGTGCCAGCAGCCAGGACAGACAGCCCCAGCATTTT
clone size: .
V gene: TRBV7-9
D gene: .
J gene: TRBJ1-5

CDR3 protein: CASSESQGGWNEQFF
CDR3 DNA: TGCGCCAGCAGTGAGTCACAGGGGGGGTGGAATGAGCAGTTCTTC
clone size: .
V gene: TRBV10-2
D gene: .
J gene: TRBJ2-1

CDR3 protein: CASSQWTGIHGYTF
CDR3 DNA: TGTGCCAGCAGTCAATGGACTGGAATCCATGGCTACACCTTC
clone size: .
V gene: TRBV6-1
D gene: .
J gene: TRBJ1-2

CDR3 protein: CASSLARSASPDTQYF
CDR3 DNA: TGCGCCAGCAGCTTGGCCAGAAGCGCTAGCCCAGATACGCAGTATTTT
clone size: .
V gene: TRBV5-1
D gene: .
J gene: TRBJ2-3

CDR3 protein: CASSYSWRHEQYF
CDR3 DNA: TGTGCCAGCAGTTACTCATGGAGACACGAGCAGTACTTC
clone size: .
V gene: TRBV6-5
D gene: .
J gene: TRBJ2-7

CDR3 protein: CASSHQGYNEKLFF
CDR3 DNA: TGTGCCAGCAGTCACCAGGGCTATAATGAAAAACTGTTTTTT
clone size: .
V gene: TRBV6-5
D gene: .
J gene: TRBJ1-4

CDR3 protein: CASSSGRGMSNEKLFF
CDR3 DNA: TGTGCCAGCAGCTCCGGGAGGGGCATGTCTAATGAAAAACTGTTTTTT
clone size: .
V gene: TRBV5-4
D gene: .
J gene: TRBJ1-4

CDR3 protein: CASSFYRDGNQPQHF
CDR3 DNA: TGTGCCAGTAGTTTCTACAGGGACGGCAATCAGCCCCAGCATTTT
clone size: few
V gene: TRBV19
D gene: .
J gene: TRBJ1-5

CDR3 protein: CASSYRVKDTEAFF
CDR3 DNA: TGTGCCAGCAGTTACCGGGTTAAGGACACTGAAGCTTTCTTT
clone size: .
V gene: TRBV6-5
D gene: .
J gene: TRBJ1-1

CDR3 protein: CASSPPNRTGRRGNGYTF
CDR3 DNA: TGTGCCAGCAGCCCCCCAAACCGGACAGGGCGGCGTGGTAATGGCTACACCTTC
clone size: .
V gene: TRBV11-2
D gene: TRBD1
J gene: TRBJ1-2

CDR3 protein: CASSLTSGGTKTDTQYF
CDR3 DNA: TGCGCCAGCAGCTTGACTAGCGGGGGGACAAAAACAGATACGCAGTATTTT
clone size: .
V gene: TRBV5-1
D gene: TRBD2
J gene: TRBJ2-3

CDR3 protein: CASGLDRQGWSYTF
CDR3 DNA: TGTGCTAGTGGTTTGGATCGACAGGGTTGGAGCTACACCTTC
clone size: .
V gene: TRBV12-5
D gene: TRBD1
J gene: TRBJ1-2

CDR3 protein: CASSSTAGRVDTQYF
CDR3 DNA: TGCGCCAGCAGCTCCACAGCGGGGCGGGTAGATACGCAGTATTTT
clone size: .
V gene: TRBV5-1
D gene: TRBD2
J gene: TRBJ2-3

CDR3 protein: CASSEYGRGSGNTIYF
CDR3 DNA: TGTGCCAGCAGTGAATATGGCAGGGGCTCTGGAAACACCATATATTTT
clone size: once
V gene: TRBV25-1
D gene: .
J gene: TRBJ1-3

CDR3 protein: CASSQERENEQYF
CDR3 DNA: TGCGCCAGCAGCCAAGAGCGGGAAAACGAGCAGTACTTC
clone size: .
V gene: TRBV4-3
D gene: .
J gene: TRBJ2-7

CDR3 protein: CASSLGTGRTEAFF
CDR3 DNA: TGTGCCAGCAGCTTGGGGACAGGGCGGACTGAAGCTTTCTTT
clone size: .
V gene: TRBV5-4
D gene: TRBD1
J gene: TRBJ1-1